This T cell receptor beta chain was captured in a study of T cell repertoires in cytomegalovirus infection. TCRdb reanalysed the reads using MiXCR and keeps one entry per CDR3 protein. The data show under 150,000 distinct CDR3 sequences, 30% seen once. Notes on this clonotype: Its antigen is undetermined.

Looked up from germline, CDR1 is MNHEY and CDR2 is SVGEGT. V lost 0 bases, J lost 3 bases, and 18 bases lay in between. This CDR3 region has 17 residues. The TCR was taken from a human donor in good health (CMV status not recorded). Some clones in this sample may be carry-over from other donors' samples. V usage is TRBV6-2 or TRBV6-3 and J usage is TRBJ2-7, with D uncertain. This specimen was CD8+ T cells from cultured PBMCs, taken from culture after CMV antigen stimulation. Here the CDR3 DNA reads TGTGCCAGCAGTTACTCGTATAGCACAGATCACCTCTACGAGCAGTACTTC. Its protein product is CASSYSYSTDHLYEQYF.